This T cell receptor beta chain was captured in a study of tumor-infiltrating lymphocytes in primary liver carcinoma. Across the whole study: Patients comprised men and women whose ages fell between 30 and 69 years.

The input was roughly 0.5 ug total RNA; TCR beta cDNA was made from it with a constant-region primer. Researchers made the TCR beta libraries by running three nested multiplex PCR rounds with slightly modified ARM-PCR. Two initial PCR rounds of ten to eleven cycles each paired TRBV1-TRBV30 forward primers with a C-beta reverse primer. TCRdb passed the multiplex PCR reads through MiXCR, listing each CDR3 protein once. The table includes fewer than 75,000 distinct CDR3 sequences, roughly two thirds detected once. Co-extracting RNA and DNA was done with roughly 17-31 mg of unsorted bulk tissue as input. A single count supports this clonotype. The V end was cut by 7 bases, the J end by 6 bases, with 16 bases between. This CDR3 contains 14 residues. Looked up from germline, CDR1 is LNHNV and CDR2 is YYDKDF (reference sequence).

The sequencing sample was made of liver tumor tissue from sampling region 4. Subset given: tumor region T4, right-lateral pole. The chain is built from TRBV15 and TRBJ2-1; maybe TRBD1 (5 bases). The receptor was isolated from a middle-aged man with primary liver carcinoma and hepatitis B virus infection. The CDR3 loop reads CATTQGRVGNEQFF. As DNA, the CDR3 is TGTGCCACCACCCAGGGCAGGGTGGGCAATGAGCAGTTCTTC.